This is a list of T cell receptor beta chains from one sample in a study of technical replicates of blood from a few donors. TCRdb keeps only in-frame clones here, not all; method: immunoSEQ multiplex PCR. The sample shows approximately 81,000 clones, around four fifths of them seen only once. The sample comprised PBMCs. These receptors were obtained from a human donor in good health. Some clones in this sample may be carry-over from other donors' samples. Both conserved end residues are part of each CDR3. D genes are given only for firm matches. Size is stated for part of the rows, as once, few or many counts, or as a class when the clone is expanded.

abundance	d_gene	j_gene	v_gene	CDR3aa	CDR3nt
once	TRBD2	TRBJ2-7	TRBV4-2	CASSQDGTSGSKEQYF	TGTGCCAGCAGCCAAGATGGGACTAGCGGGAGTAAAGAGCAGTACTTC
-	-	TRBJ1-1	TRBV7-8	CASSSYRVGSEAFF	TGTGCCAGCAGCTCATACAGGGTTGGCTCTGAAGCTTTCTTT
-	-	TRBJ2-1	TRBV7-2	CASSRQGRQFNEQFF	TGTGCCAGCAGCCGCCAGGGCCGGCAGTTCAATGAGCAGTTCTTC
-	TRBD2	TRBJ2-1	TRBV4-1	CASSLLFGTGRDEQFF	TGCGCCAGCAGCCTCCTTTTTGGGACGGGGAGGGATGAGCAGTTCTTC
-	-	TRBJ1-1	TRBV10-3	CAISEMRNTEAFF	TGTGCCATCAGTGAGATGAGGAACACTGAAGCTTTCTTT
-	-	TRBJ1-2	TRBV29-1	CSVDPGYGYTF	TGCAGCGTTGACCCGGGATATGGCTACACCTTC
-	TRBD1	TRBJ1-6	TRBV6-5	CVSSQGQGASPLHF	TGTGTCAGCAGCCAGGGACAGGGGGCTTCACCCCTCCACTTT
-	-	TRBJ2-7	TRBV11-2	CASSLAGESYEQYF	TGTGCCAGCAGCTTAGCCGGGGAATCCTACGAGCAGTACTTC
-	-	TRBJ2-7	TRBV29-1	CSARQGGGYEQYF	TGCAGCGCAAGACAGGGAGGAGGCTACGAGCAGTACTTC
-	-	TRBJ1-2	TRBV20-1	CSATENGYTF	TGCAGTGCTACGGAGAATGGCTACACCTTC
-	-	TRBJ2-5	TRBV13	CASSPRGGRETQYF	TGTGCCAGCAGCCCCCGCGGGGGCAGGGAGACCCAGTACTTC
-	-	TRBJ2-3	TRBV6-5	CALLQAVPPQYF	TGTGCCCTTCTCCAGGCAGTCCCACCGCAGTATTTT
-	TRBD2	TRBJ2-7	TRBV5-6	CASSSPGLGFEQYF	TGTGCCAGCAGTTCCCCGGGACTAGGCTTCGAGCAGTACTTC
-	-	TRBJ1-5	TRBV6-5	CASSLSQGSNQPQHF	TGTGCCAGCAGTTTATCCCAGGGAAGCAATCAGCCCCAGCATTTT
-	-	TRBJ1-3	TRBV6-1	CASTRGSSGNTIYF	TGTGCCAGCACCCGGGGGAGCTCTGGAAACACCATATATTTT
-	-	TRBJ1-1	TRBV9	CASRVIASDWYMNTEAFF	TGTGCCAGCAGGGTAATAGCCTCGGACTGGTACATGAACACTGAAGCTTTCTTT
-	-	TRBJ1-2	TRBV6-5	CASSYLYRNSYGYTF	TGTGCCAGCAGTTACCTATACAGAAACTCCTATGGCTACACCTTC
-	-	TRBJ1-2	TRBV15	CATSRDRGFYGYTF	TGTGCCACCAGCAGAGATAGGGGGTTCTATGGCTACACCTTC
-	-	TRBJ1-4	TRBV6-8	CAPAGATNEKLFF	TGTGCCCCCGCAGGGGCAACTAATGAAAAACTGTTTTTT
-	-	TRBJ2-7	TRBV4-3	CASSQGLGEGYEQYF	TGCGCCAGCAGCCAAGGTCTAGGGGAAGGTTACGAGCAGTACTTC
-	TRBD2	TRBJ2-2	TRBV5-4	CASRPTSALDSGELFF	TGTGCCAGCAGGCCGACTAGCGCACTTGATTCCGGGGAGCTGTTTTTT
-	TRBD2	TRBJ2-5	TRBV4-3	CASSLQGLAGRETQYF	TGCGCCAGCAGCCTTCAAGGACTAGCGGGGCGGGAGACCCAGTACTTC
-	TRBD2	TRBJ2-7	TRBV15	CATSRSRSSSGEYEQYF	TGTGCCACCAGCAGATCCCGGAGCAGTAGCGGGGAGTACGAGCAGTACTTC
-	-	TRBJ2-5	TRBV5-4	CASSLDVGAGQTQYF	TGTGCCAGCAGCTTGGACGTGGGGGCCGGGCAGACCCAGTACTTC
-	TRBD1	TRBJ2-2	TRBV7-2	CASSLASRPGQTTGELFF	TGTGCCAGCAGCTTAGCCTCAAGACCGGGACAGACTACCGGGGAGCTGTTTTTT
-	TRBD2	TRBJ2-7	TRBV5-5	CASSRRTSGIEQYF	TGTGCCAGCAGCAGGAGGACTAGCGGGATCGAGCAGTACTTC
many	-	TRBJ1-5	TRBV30	CAWSSLYSSNQPQHF	TGTGCCTGGAGCAGTCTGTACAGTAGCAATCAGCCCCAGCATTTT
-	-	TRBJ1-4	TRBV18	CASSPSTTNEKLFF	TGTGCCAGCTCACCTAGTACAACTAATGAAAAACTGTTTTTT
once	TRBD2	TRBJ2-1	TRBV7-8	CASSVIPGTSGRGEQFF	TGTGCCAGCAGCGTCATTCCCGGGACTAGCGGGAGGGGTGAGCAGTTCTTC